A selection of T cell receptor beta chains follows, all from one sample in a study of T cell responses to AZD1222 COVID-19 vaccine. Sequenced by immunoSEQ multiplex PCR; TCRdb stores in-frame clones only, minus some. Here the sample spans approximately 100,000 clones, around nine tenths being singletons. The sample was peripheral blood, taken on day 0 of AZD1222 vaccination. The receptor source for this set is an adult in good health. The CDR3 runs from the conserved cysteine through the conserved F or W. Each record gives: J gene, V gene, clone size, D gene, CDR3 DNA, CDR3 protein. D genes are given only for firm matches. The listing skips clone size in some rows; elsewhere it reads once, few, many or a size class.

J gene: TRBJ2-2
V gene: TRBV19
clone size: once
D gene: .
CDR3 DNA: TGTGCCAGCCAGACGAAGGGAGTTCCGAACACCGGGGAGCTGTTTTTT
CDR3 protein: CASQTKGVPNTGELFF

J gene: TRBJ1-1
V gene: TRBV14
clone size: .
D gene: TRBD1
CDR3 DNA: TGTGCCAGCAGCCGGGGGACAGGGCTGAACACTGAAGCTTTCTTT
CDR3 protein: CASSRGTGLNTEAFF

J gene: TRBJ2-4
V gene: TRBV27
clone size: .
D gene: .
CDR3 DNA: TGTGCCAGCAGTTCGGGACTAGCCAAAAACATTCAGTACTTC
CDR3 protein: CASSSGLAKNIQYF

J gene: TRBJ2-7
V gene: TRBV28
clone size: .
D gene: .
CDR3 DNA: TGTGCCAGCAGCCTAGACAGTTCGGGCGAGCAGTACTTC
CDR3 protein: CASSLDSSGEQYF

J gene: TRBJ2-7
V gene: TRBV6-6
clone size: .
D gene: .
CDR3 DNA: TGTGCCAGCAGTTACTCGGTCCTCTCCTACGAGCAGTACTTC
CDR3 protein: CASSYSVLSYEQYF

J gene: TRBJ2-5
V gene: TRBV21-1
clone size: few
D gene: .
CDR3 DNA: TGTGCCAGCAGCCCCTGGGGGACTAGCGGGACAGAGACCCAGTACTTC
CDR3 protein: CASSPWGTSGTETQYF

J gene: TRBJ1-2
V gene: TRBV6-6
clone size: .
D gene: .
CDR3 DNA: TGTGCCAGCAGTAAAGTTACCCCCCATGGCTACACCTTC
CDR3 protein: CASSKVTPHGYTF

J gene: TRBJ2-1
V gene: TRBV19
clone size: .
D gene: TRBD2
CDR3 DNA: TGTGCCAGTAACCAGCGGGAGGGCTACAATGAGCAGTTCTTC
CDR3 protein: CASNQREGYNEQFF

J gene: TRBJ2-7
V gene: TRBV2
clone size: once
D gene: .
CDR3 DNA: TGTGCCAGCAGCCTGACCTTGGGGGATTACGAGCAGTACTTC
CDR3 protein: CASSLTLGDYEQYF

J gene: TRBJ2-2
V gene: TRBV28
clone size: .
D gene: .
CDR3 DNA: TGTGCCAGCAGTTATCACGGGATCTCCTACACCGGGGAGCTGTTTTTT
CDR3 protein: CASSYHGISYTGELFF

J gene: TRBJ2-5
V gene: TRBV5-1
clone size: .
D gene: .
CDR3 DNA: TGCGCCAGCAGCTTGGGGACAGTGGAGACCCAGTACTTC
CDR3 protein: CASSLGTVETQYF

J gene: TRBJ2-7
V gene: TRBV6-5
clone size: many
D gene: .
CDR3 DNA: TGTGCCAGCAACTCAGGGTACGAGCAGTACTTC
CDR3 protein: CASNSGYEQYF

J gene: TRBJ1-5
V gene: TRBV18
clone size: .
D gene: .
CDR3 DNA: TGTGCCAGCTCACCATCAGGAAATCAGCCCCAGCATTTT
CDR3 protein: CASSPSGNQPQHF

J gene: TRBJ1-1
V gene: TRBV25-1
clone size: .
D gene: TRBD1
CDR3 DNA: TGTGCCAGCAGTGCAGGACAGGTGAACACTGAAGCTTTCTTT
CDR3 protein: CASSAGQVNTEAFF

J gene: TRBJ2-7
V gene: TRBV6-6
clone size: .
D gene: TRBD2
CDR3 DNA: TGTGCCAGCAGTACTAGCGGGAGCTCCAGCTCCTACGAGCAGTACTTC
CDR3 protein: CASSTSGSSSSYEQYF

J gene: TRBJ2-3
V gene: TRBV28
clone size: once
D gene: .
CDR3 DNA: TGTGCCAGCAGTTTACCCGCGAGCTACACAGATACGCAGTATTTT
CDR3 protein: CASSLPASYTDTQYF

J gene: TRBJ2-2
V gene: TRBV14
clone size: .
D gene: .
CDR3 DNA: TGTGCCAGCAGCCAAGTAGCGGGCGAGCTAACAGGGAGTGCCGGGGAGCTGTTTTTT
CDR3 protein: CASSQVAGELTGSAGELFF

J gene: TRBJ2-5
V gene: TRBV7-9
clone size: .
D gene: .
CDR3 DNA: TGTGCCAGCAGCTTATCCCGTTCTGGGGAGACCCAGTACTTC
CDR3 protein: CASSLSRSGETQYF

J gene: TRBJ1-1
V gene: TRBV7-9
clone size: .
D gene: .
CDR3 DNA: TGTGCCAGCAGCGCCTACGGAGACACTGAAGCTTTCTTT
CDR3 protein: CASSAYGDTEAFF

J gene: TRBJ1-5
V gene: TRBV7-2
clone size: .
D gene: .
CDR3 DNA: TGTGCCAGCAGCTTGACCCAGGGTGGCAATCAGCCCCAGCATTTT
CDR3 protein: CASSLTQGGNQPQHF

J gene: TRBJ2-1
V gene: TRBV14
clone size: .
D gene: TRBD2
CDR3 DNA: TGTGCCAGCAGCCCGGGAGGGACTAGCGGGCTCTCCTACAATGAGCAGTTCTTC
CDR3 protein: CASSPGGTSGLSYNEQFF

J gene: TRBJ2-1
V gene: TRBV14
clone size: .
D gene: .
CDR3 DNA: TGTGCCAGCAGCCAAGTGGAGCGTACAGTCACCCCCTACAATGAGCAGTTCTTC
CDR3 protein: CASSQVERTVTPYNEQFF